This T cell receptor (beta chain) derives from a study of cytomegalovirus exposure and HLA in healthy donors (dated by TCRdb to about 2017). In the study overall: According to an earlier analysis of a few hundred of the donors, about 179 million T cells yielded over 90 million unique TCR beta sequences and approximately 280 Gb of sequence data. Genome-wide SNP genotypes for about 55% of the roughly 670 donors were used in a later genetic analysis, which treated that subset as a discovery cohort. Besides the first cohort of roughly 640 subjects, a separate validation cohort made up of roughly 120 different subjects was used. The study used immunosequencing to profile the T cell repertoires of more than 650 subjects and linked those repertoires to cytomegalovirus serostatus. HLA typing covered class I and class II loci at four-digit resolution. In an earlier analysis of 500 to 650 of the donors, high-throughput TCR beta sequencing was used to judge whether each TCR beta V gene segment behaved as functional or pseudogenic. The study aimed to test whether signatures of past pathogen exposure could be identified by cataloging public T cell receptors. The later analysis used no new phenotypic data to find candidate immune exposures, relying instead on TCR beta sequences and their occurrence across donors. All discovery cohort repertoires had been generated on a single sequencing platform. About 280 gigabases of sequencing data and 75 million to 85 million unique TCR sequences made up an early release that covered over 550 HLA-typed donors. The genetic ancestry cluster associated with self-reported Caucasian donors included about 81% of the roughly 400 genotyped donors. The number of typed donors differed by locus: roughly 629-640 for A, B, C, DRB1 and DQB1; roughly 510 for DQA1; 606 for DPA1; and 400 to 480 for DPB1. A later analysis re-examined previously published TCR beta repertoires from roughly 650 donors and added high-resolution HLA genotyping to investigate patterns of TCR occurrence. High-throughput TCR immunosequencing, statistical association of individual TCRs with disease status, and machine learning were combined to predict cytomegalovirus infection status. About five DR-DQ haplotypes were treated as single units for association and clustering because of strong linkage in the cohort. Among 300 to 500 genotyped donors of the cohort, an average of about 220,000 unique TCR beta nucleotide sequences was sequenced per donor, of which approximately 19% were non-productive. Alongside the repertoire data, information on donor age, sex, ethnicity and CMV serostatus was compiled. Broad study findings and their caveats: A later analysis found that HLA-associated TCR beta chains were more clonally expanded and had lower generation probabilities than equally common non-associated chains. Broadly in line with IMGT annotations, most TCR beta V segments showed up in productive rearrangements about 87% or about 30% of the time in an earlier analysis of around 550 of the donors. In both the original and validation cohorts, the classifier was reported to diagnose cytomegalovirus status with high specificity and sensitivity. Strong co-occurrence of HLA alleles, especially DR and DQ, made assigning TCR associations to individual alleles difficult. In a later genetic analysis, fewer N-insertions in productive TCRs were reported among donors in an Asian-associated ancestry cluster than the roughly 700-donor mean. A later analysis found that TCR association rates varied across HLA loci, with DRB1 alleles showing the most associated TCRs and HLA-C alleles the fewest. A later analysis associated 15,000 or so TCR beta sequences with specific HLA alleles at a false discovery rate of 0.05. It was suggested by the authors that the approach could potentially be generalized to other disease states and immunological phenotypes. Across donors, most TCR sequences were observed very rarely, whereas some public TCRs were present in many individuals. A later analysis found that most CMV-associated TCR beta chains appeared HLA-restricted, with HLA associations seemingly driven largely by CMV exposure. V-gene and J-gene trimming of TCR beta chains was associated with a missense DCLRE1C variant in a later genetic analysis, and the association was replicated in an independent cohort. The study gave a list of over 150 TCR beta chains associated with cytomegalovirus. Only TCR beta chains were sequenced in this cohort, and the absence of alpha or paired-chain data limited detectable features. Because counts were too low, under 20 rarely observed V segments, including chromosome 9 orphons, were left out of the earlier analysis of a few hundred of the donors. A few of the identified cytomegalovirus-associated TCR beta chains were confirmed in vitro to be specific for cytomegalovirus antigens. According to a later analysis, parvovirus B19, influenza, CMV and Epstein-Barr virus appeared linked to several top co-occurrence clusters. Sequencing depth was assumed to be roughly uniform across donors in the presence/absence analyses, though that assumption may not hold. A further reported finding was that TCR beta sequences accurately predicted the HLA-A and HLA-B alleles for most subjects in the first cohort. A cluster of highly shared sequence variants was judged likely to be a technical artifact of the sequencing pipeline. Some IMGT-functional V segments, including TRBV6-2 and TRBV6-3, could not be distinguished by the 87-base-pair reads and were therefore excluded. Correlated functional status among segregating V segments might reflect linkage disequilibrium, but an unknown experimental factor could not be ruled out. The only immune exposure information available for the cohort was CMV serostatus. Because some donors lacked HLA typing at each locus, the association tests relied only on the typed subset.

Details on this clone: Its antigen specificity is not known. No quality values exist for individual bases; no much larger clone is one base distant.

In total, roughly 710 healthy bone marrow donors made up the cohort. All cohort members were sampled while nominally healthy, although unrecorded immune exposures were likely present. The donor was CMV seropositive and was included in the group of 270 or so seropositive cohort members. A peripheral blood sample was provided by each donor, and peripheral blood mononuclear cells were used for TCR beta sequencing. The Qiagen DNeasy Blood Extraction Kit was used to extract genomic DNA from the blood cell samples. Library method: the immunoSEQ multiplex PCR assay. The multiplex PCR relied on a mix of 60 forward primers for TCR Vbeta segments and 13 reverse primers for TCR Jbeta segments. The CDR3 region of rearranged TCR beta genes was amplified from genomic DNA by a multiplex PCR assay. On the Illumina HiSeq System, the amplified TCR beta libraries were sequenced as 87-base-pair reads. The study's own analysis went as follows. In a later analysis, 70 million to 95 million unique TCR beta chains were counted across the roughly 670 repertoires, and approximately 11 million of these chains were shared by at least two donors. A nearest-neighbor algorithm error-corrected the raw reads and collapsed the reads into unique sequences, merging closely related sequences to remove PCR and sequencing errors. CDR3 sequences were aligned to IMGT reference sequences to assign V, D and J gene segments. For a sequence to be retained, a match of at least six nucleotides to both a V gene segment and a J gene segment was required. Rearrangements were called productive when the CDR3 lacked stop codons and stayed in frame with V and J; all others were non-productive. Following IMGT convention, CDR3 was defined as the stretch from the second conserved V-encoded cysteine to the conserved J-encoded phenylalanine. The earlier analysis of a few hundred of the donors excluded sequences that lacked an unambiguous match to a single V gene segment. In an earlier analysis of approximately 550 of the donors, V segments were called functional above 56.7% productive rearrangements and were called segregating when the between-donor standard deviation exceeded 5%. To diagnose cytomegalovirus status from the catalog of TCR beta chain sequences, a statistical classification framework was built. V and J gene assignment, in a later analysis, came from comparing TCR nucleotide sequences with IMGT/GENE-DB human TR gene sequences. Using the TCRdist pipeline, a later analysis assigned CDR3 sequences along with most-parsimonious VDJ recombination scenarios. A later analysis defined each TCR beta chain by its CDR3 amino acid sequence plus V-gene family, and excluded reads lacking a unique V-gene family. As a way to deal with suspected cross-contamination and a sequencing artifact, a later analysis dropped approximately 590 nucleotide sequences that were highly shared and had low generation probability. In a later analysis, a clonal expansion index for each public chain was calculated from normalized within-repertoire ranks of inferred template counts. In a later analysis, generation probabilities were computed using a VDJ recombination model fitted to out-of-frame rearrangements, and the results were checked against IGoR. In a later analysis, hypergeometric tests were used to score TCR-TCR, TCR-HLA and TCR-CMV co-occurrence, with a repertoire-size bias correction applied to TCR pairs. In a later analysis, false discovery rates were estimated by permuting HLA or CMV assignments 20 times. In a later analysis, co-occurring TCRs were grouped using DBSCAN, with TCRdist sequence similarity added in when clustering inside HLA-allele-positive subsets. Co-occurrence clustering excluded repertoires with fewer than 30,000 or more than 120,000 public chains, plus five with anomalous nucleotide sharing. Here the immuneACCESS table is served through TCRdb, limited to in-frame sequences with V and J called. Missing clones are a known gap in these copies; in checked studies unresolved V genes cover under half, and the rest lacks a known reason. From that table come the V and J calls and clone size; the DNA was used to work out D and trimming. The sample has over 150,000 clones on record, around four fifths of them singletons. Roughly 3.6% of the sample lies in the top ten.

Spanning cysteine to phenylalanine, the CDR3 consists of 15 amino acids. Of all the DNA, just the CDR3 is kept, 45 bases in frame from base 1. Trimming at the junction amounts to 1 base on V and 5 bases on J, and the germline ends lie 14 bases apart. The germline V gene provides CDR1 MNHNS and CDR2 SASEGT. Sequencing was carried out using PBMCs. The clonotype comes from a woman between 55 and 75 years old in good health and CMV-seropositive. The rearrangement joined TRBV6-1 to TRBJ2-5; the D gene is not confidently resolved. The DNA sequence follows: TGTGCCAGCAGTGAAGTAGCCCTCTCCGGGGAGACCCAGTACTTC. Its protein product is CASSEVALSGETQYF.